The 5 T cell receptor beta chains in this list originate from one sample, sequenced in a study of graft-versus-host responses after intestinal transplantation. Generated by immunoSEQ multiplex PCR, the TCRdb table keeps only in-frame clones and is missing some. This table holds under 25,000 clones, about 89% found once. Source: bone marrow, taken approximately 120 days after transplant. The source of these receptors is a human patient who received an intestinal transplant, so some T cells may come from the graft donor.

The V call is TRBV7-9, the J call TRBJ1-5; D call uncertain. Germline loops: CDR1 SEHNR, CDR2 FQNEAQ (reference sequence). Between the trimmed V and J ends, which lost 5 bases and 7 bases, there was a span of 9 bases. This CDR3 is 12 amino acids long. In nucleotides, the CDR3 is TGTGCCAGCAGCCGTTTTAACCAGCCCCAGCATTTT. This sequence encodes CASSRFNQPQHF.

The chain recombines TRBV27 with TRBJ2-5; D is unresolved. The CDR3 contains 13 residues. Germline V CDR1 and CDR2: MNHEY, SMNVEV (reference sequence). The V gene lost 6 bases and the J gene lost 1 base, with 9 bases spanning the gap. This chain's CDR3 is CASSLLAQETQYF. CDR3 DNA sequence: TGTGCCAGCAGCCTACTGGCCCAAGAGACCCAGTACTTC.

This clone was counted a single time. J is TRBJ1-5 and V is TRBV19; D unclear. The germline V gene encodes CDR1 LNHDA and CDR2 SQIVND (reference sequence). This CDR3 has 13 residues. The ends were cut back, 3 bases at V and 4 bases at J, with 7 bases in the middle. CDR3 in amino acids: CASSMVGNQPQHF. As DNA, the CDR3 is TGTGCCAGTAGTATGGTCGGAAATCAGCCCCAGCATTTT.

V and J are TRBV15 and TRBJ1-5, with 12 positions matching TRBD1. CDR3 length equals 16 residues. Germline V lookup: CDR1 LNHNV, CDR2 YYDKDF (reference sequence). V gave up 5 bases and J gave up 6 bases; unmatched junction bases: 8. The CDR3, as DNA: TGTGCCACCAGCGGGGGGACAGGGGGCTTGGGTCAGCCCCAGCATTTT. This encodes CATSGGTGGLGQPQHF.

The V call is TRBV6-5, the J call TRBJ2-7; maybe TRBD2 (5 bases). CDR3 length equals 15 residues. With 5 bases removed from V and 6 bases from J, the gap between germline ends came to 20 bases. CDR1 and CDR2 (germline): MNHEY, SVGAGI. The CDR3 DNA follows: TGTGCCAGCAGTGTTCACCGGGAAGCCAATAGCGAGCAGTACTTC. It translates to CASSVHREANSEQYF.